Shown below are 30 T cell receptor beta chains from a single sample sequenced in a study of T cell responses to AZD1222 COVID-19 vaccine. TCRdb's table, derived via immunoSEQ multiplex PCR, lists solely in-frame clones and lacks some. The table lists 77,000 or so clones, approximately 90% of them singletons. The sequenced sample was peripheral blood, obtained on day 0 of AZD1222 vaccination. These receptors were collected from an adult in good health.

This chain links TRBV6-2 or TRBV6-3 with TRBJ2-4; possibly TRBD2 for D (7 bases). Germline CDR1 MNHEY, CDR2 SVGEGT. Trimming shortened V by 2 bases and J by 0 bases, and 14 bases separated the two germline ends. The CDR3 is 17 amino acids. The CDR3 DNA sequence: TGTGCCAGCAGTTACCCACTAGGGGGGGTAGCCAAAAACATTCAGTACTTC. It specifies CASSYPLGGVAKNIQYF.

The chain combines TRBV28 with TRBJ1-2; the match to TRBD1 covers 12 bases. V was clipped by 3 bases and J by 8 bases; unmatched bases: 4. From germline, CDR1 is MDHEN and CDR2 SYDVKM. The CDR3 sequence is 14 residues long. CDR3 in amino acids: CASSLGQGAGGYTF. CDR3 nucleotides: TGTGCCAGCAGTTTGGGACAGGGGGCGGGAGGCTACACCTTC.

The V and J genes are TRBV5-8 and TRBJ2-7, with 9 bases matching TRBD1. The CDR3 extends over 15 amino acids. CDR1 SGHTS and CDR2 YDEGEE come from the germline V gene. V lost 4 bases to trimming and J lost 2 bases; unmatched junction nucleotides: 7. The CDR3 protein is CASSPWDRVTYEQYF. CDR3 DNA: TGTGCCAGCAGCCCATGGGACAGGGTCACCTACGAGCAGTACTTC.

This chain uses TRBV7-3 with TRBJ2-1, with 13 bases matching TRBD2. The CDR3 has 16 amino acids. Germline trimming cut 5 bases from V and 6 bases from J; bases unmatched to any gene: 7. Germline V gene data show CDR1 as SGHTA and CDR2 as FQGTGA. CDR3 sequence reads: CASSAGLAGVGNEQFF. In DNA form, the CDR3 reads TGTGCCAGCAGCGCCGGACTAGCGGGAGTGGGCAATGAGCAGTTCTTC.

The rearrangement joins TRBV6-5 to TRBJ2-3; tentatively, D is TRBD2 (7 bases). V was shortened by 2 bases and J by 3 bases, with 15 bases between the two germline ends. CDR1 is MNHEY, CDR2 SVGAGI, per germline. The CDR3 loop spans 16 amino acids. The CDR3 spells CASSYNRGGWTDTQYF. CDR3 coding DNA: TGTGCCAGCAGTTACAATAGGGGGGGTTGGACAGATACGCAGTATTTT.

This clone was counted a few times. The V call is TRBV5-1, the J call TRBJ1-2; D gene unclear. Germline-derived CDR1 and CDR2 are SGHRS and YFSETQ. CDR3 length: 14 residues. The V gene lost 2 bases and the J gene lost 4 bases, with 12 bases spanning the gap. CDR3 protein: CASSLDVDSYGYTF. For the CDR3, the DNA is TGCGCCAGCAGCTTAGATGTCGATTCCTATGGCTACACCTTC.

This clone has only a few counts. This chain joins TRBV5-4 and TRBJ1-2; the D gene is possibly TRBD1 (5 bases). Germline CDR1 reads SGHNT; CDR2 reads YYREEE (reference sequence). V was trimmed by 0 bases and J by 10 bases, leaving 13 bases between them. This CDR3 comprises 13 residues. The CDR3 coding sequence is TGTGCCAGCAGCTTGGATCCGGGGGATACCTACACCTTC. Amino acid sequence: CASSLDPGDTYTF.

The chain uses TRBV19 and TRBJ1-5; 10 bases are a match to TRBD1. The CDR3 is made up of 13 amino acids. Trimming at V came to 9 bases and at J to 10 bases, leaving 9 bases not matched to a gene. The V gene's germline CDR1 is LNHDA and CDR2 SQIVND (reference sequence). The CDR3 bases are TGTGCCAGCGGGACAGGGGCCATGGGACCCCAGCATTTT. The encoded protein is CASGTGAMGPQHF. Full variable domain (remainder filled in from reference TRBV19 and TRBJ1-5): DGGITQSPKYLFRKEGQNVTLSCEQNLNHDAMYWYRQDPGQGLRLIYYSQIVNDFQKGDIAEGYSVSREKKESFPLTVTSAQKNPTAFYLCASGTGAMGPQHFGDGTRLSIL.

The chain combines TRBV30 with TRBJ2-1; 10 bases agree with TRBD2. The CDR3 length is 15 residues. The germline CDR1 and CDR2 sequences are GTSNPN and SVGIG (reference sequence). V lost 4 bases to trimming and J lost 8 bases; unmatched junction nucleotides: 11. This CDR3 reads CAWTSGGAKAHEQFF. In DNA form, the CDR3 reads TGTGCCTGGACGAGCGGGGGGGCCAAGGCCCATGAGCAGTTCTTC.

The chain is built from TRBV29-1 and TRBJ2-1; TRBD2 agrees at 14 bases. CDR3 length: 13 residues. The V gene's germline CDR1 is SQVTM and CDR2 ANQGSEA. V dropped 6 bases and J dropped 10; count of bases not matched to a gene: 5. This CDR3 is CSVRLAGGGEQFF. The CDR3 region has the DNA TGCAGCGTACGACTAGCGGGAGGGGGGGAGCAGTTCTTC.

In DNA, the CDR3 is TGTGCCAGCAGCTTCGGGGGGGCGGACAGGGAGTACTTC. It codes for CASSFGGADREYF. The gene calls are TRBV5-4 and TRBJ2-7; D assignment may be TRBD1 or TRBD2 (8 bases each). From germline, CDR1 is SGHNT and CDR2 YYREEE (reference sequence). V was pared by 2 bases and J by 11 bases, with 17 bases between. The CDR3 is 13 amino acids.

The chain carries TRBV12-3 or TRBV12-4 and TRBJ2-7, with D unclear. Trimming took 3 bases from V and 4 from J, leaving 4 bases between them. The CDR3 sequence is 11 residues long. The CDR3 is CASSLMYEQYF. CDR3 coding DNA: TGTGCCAGCAGTTTGATGTACGAGCAGTACTTC.

The chain employs TRBV3-1 (or the pseudogene TRBV3-2) and TRBJ2-3; D uncertain. CDR1 and CDR2 from the germline V gene are LGHDT and YNNKEL (reference sequence). CDR3 length: 15 residues. V gave up 0 bases and J gave up 5 bases, with 12 bases separating them. CDR3 sequence: CASSQDVASGDTQYF. In DNA, the CDR3 is TGTGCCAGCAGCCAAGATGTAGCTAGTGGAGATACGCAGTATTTT.

The chain joins TRBV9 to TRBJ2-7, with a weak D call TRBD2 (5 bases). V lost 0 bases, J lost 3 bases, and 10 bases lay in between. Germline loops: CDR1 SGDLS, CDR2 YYNGEE. The CDR3 runs to 14 residues. CDR3 protein: CASSVGSRGYEQYF. CDR3 in DNA: TGTGCCAGCAGCGTAGGGAGTCGGGGCTACGAGCAGTACTTC. The variable domain in full, with the rest retrieved from reference TRBV9 and TRBJ2-7, is DSGVTQTPKHLITATGQRVTLRCSPRSGDLSVYWYQQSLDQGLQFLIQYYNGEERAKGNILERFSAQQFPDLHSELNLSSLELGDSALYFCASSVGSRGYEQYFGPGTRLTVT.

J is TRBJ1-1 and V is TRBV29-1; 8 bases align to TRBD1. With 2 bases clipped from V and 4 bases from J, the junction kept 0 bases outside the gene matches. CDR1 SQVTM and CDR2 ANQGSEA come from the germline V gene. This CDR3 comprises 12 residues. CDR3 in amino acids: CSVEQGATEAFF. CDR3 nucleotide sequence: TGCAGCGTTGAACAGGGGGCCACTGAAGCTTTCTTT.

The chain combines TRBV6-1 with TRBJ1-2, with 8 bases fitting TRBD1. The CDR3 spans 15 residues. Germline CDR1 reads MNHNS; CDR2 reads SASEGT. J lost 8 bases, V lost 2 bases, and 10 bases had no gene match. The CDR3 bases are TGTGCCAGCAGTGAAAGGTGGCAGGGGGCTGGGGGCTACACCTTC. Translated, it gives CASSERWQGAGGYTF.

The CDR3 DNA is TGTGCCAGCAGCCCTGGGGCTAGCGGGGGGGTATACGAGCAGTACTTC. It specifies CASSPGASGGVYEQYF. The chain couples TRBV9 to TRBJ2-7, with 12 bases identical to TRBD2. This CDR3 has 16 residues. V lost 4 bases to trimming and J lost 4 bases; unmatched junction nucleotides: 9. Looked up from germline, CDR1 is SGDLS and CDR2 is YYNGEE.

The chain carries TRBV4-1 and TRBJ2-1, with unresolved D. This CDR3 comprises 12 residues. The germline CDR1 and CDR2 sequences are MGHRA and YSYEKL. The V end was cut by 3 bases, the J end by 10 bases, with 10 bases between. This chain's CDR3 is CASSQGAGEQFF. The CDR3 DNA reads TGCGCCAGCAGCCAGGGCGCTGGGGAGCAGTTCTTC.

As DNA, the CDR3 is TGTGCCAGCAGTGTAGGGGAAGCTTTCTTT. Its translation: CASSVGEAFF. The chain uses TRBV2 and TRBJ1-1; D unclear. Germline V gives CDR1 SNHLY, CDR2 FYNNEI. V lost 4 bases to trimming and J lost 8 bases, with 5 bases between them. The CDR3 loop spans 10 amino acids.

V gene TRBV5-8 combines with J gene TRBJ2-2; possible D gene TRBD2, 7 bases. Germline assignment: CDR1 SGHTS and CDR2 YDEGEE. With 0 bases removed from V and 0 bases from J, the gap between germline ends came to 18 bases. This CDR3 spans 19 amino acids. This CDR3 is CASSLDGGAYPPNTGELFF. The CDR3 nucleotides are TGTGCCAGCAGCTTGGATGGGGGGGCCTATCCCCCGAACACCGGGGAGCTGTTTTTT. The full variable domain, rest sourced from reference TRBV5-8 and TRBJ2-2, is EAGVTQSPTHLIKTRGQQATLRCSPISGHTSVYWYQQALGLGLQFLLWYDEGEERNRGNFPPRFSGRQFPNYSSELNVNALELEDSALYLCASSLDGGAYPPNTGELFFGEGSRLTVL.

V usage is TRBV5-1 and J usage is TRBJ1-1; possibly TRBD1 for D (6 bases). The CDR3 is made up of 13 amino acids. The ends were cut back, 3 bases at V and 7 bases at J, with 13 bases in the middle. Germline-derived CDR1 and CDR2 are SGHRS and YFSETQ. CDR3 nucleotide sequence: TGCGCCAGCAGCTCGGACAGTATAGGTGAAGCTTTCTTT. Its translation is CASSSDSIGEAFF. Complete variable domain (other parts from reference TRBV5-1 and TRBJ1-1): KAGVTQTPRYLIKTRGQQVTLSCSPISGHRSVSWYQQTPGQGLQFLFEYFSETQRNKGNFPGRFSGRQFSNSRSEMNVSTLELGDSALYLCASSSDSIGEAFFGQGTRLTVV.

In its sample, this clone was seen once. This chain links TRBV18 with TRBJ2-5; unclear D gene. The V gene lost 5 bases and the J gene lost 5 bases, with 12 bases spanning the gap. In germline, CDR1 is KGHSH, CDR2 LQKENI. The CDR3 spans 13 residues. This CDR3 reads CASSTHLGETQYF. The CDR3 DNA sequence: TGTGCCAGCTCAACCCACTTGGGGGAGACCCAGTACTTC.

This chain links TRBV7-9 with TRBJ2-7; the D is unclear. This CDR3 is 13 amino acids long. In germline, CDR1 is SEHNR, CDR2 FQNEAQ (reference sequence). V gave up 5 bases and J gave up 4 bases, with 12 bases separating them. The CDR3 nucleotides read TGTGCCAGCAGCCAACCGAGGAATTACGAGCAGTACTTC. Residues: CASSQPRNYEQYF. The full variable domain, completed using reference TRBV7-9 and TRBJ2-7, is DTGVSQNPRHKITKRGQNVTFRCDPISEHNRLYWYRQTLGQGPEFLTYFQNEAQLEKSRLLSDRFSAERPKGSFSTLEIQRTEQGDSAMYLCASSQPRNYEQYFGPGTRLTVT.

The chain couples TRBV19 to TRBJ2-3, with 8 nucleotides matching TRBD1. The ends lost 3 bases at V and 10 bases at J; junction bases unmatched: 3. Germline V lookup: CDR1 LNHDA, CDR2 SQIVND (reference sequence). CDR3 length: 12 amino acids. In DNA form, the CDR3 reads TGTGCCAGTAGTATGGGACAGGTATCGCAGTATTTT. It encodes CASSMGQVSQYF.

The chain employs TRBV5-1 and TRBJ2-6; 7 bases fit TRBD1. V dropped 4 bases and J dropped 0; count of bases not matched to a gene: 7. Looked up from germline, CDR1 is SGHRS and CDR2 is YFSETQ. CDR3 length equals 17 residues. CDR3 region: CASSLRQGYSGANVLTF. For the CDR3, the DNA is TGCGCCAGCAGCCTTAGACAGGGATACTCTGGGGCCAACGTCCTGACTTTC.

J is TRBJ2-7 and V is TRBV2; D unclear. V lost 4 bases to trimming and J lost 5 bases, with 9 bases between them. Germline V lookup: CDR1 SNHLY, CDR2 FYNNEI. This CDR3 contains 12 residues. The CDR3 region is CASSGTFNEQYF. The CDR3 DNA is TGTGCCAGCAGTGGGACGTTCAACGAGCAGTACTTC. The full variable domain, rest sourced from reference TRBV2 and TRBJ2-7, is EPEVTQTPSHQVTQMGQEVILRCVPISNHLYFYWYRQILGQKVEFLVSFYNNEISEKSEIFDDQFSVERPDGSNFTLKIRSTKLEDSAMYFCASSGTFNEQYFGPGTRLTVT.

The V call is TRBV3-1 (or the pseudogene TRBV3-2), the J call TRBJ1-1; tentatively, D is TRBD1 (5 bases). The ends were cut back, 1 base at V and 11 bases at J, with 11 bases in the middle. The CDR3 runs 12 residues. In germline, CDR1 is LGHDT, CDR2 YNNKEL (reference sequence). The CDR3 sequence: CASSQGSQAAFF. The CDR3 DNA sequence: TGTGCCAGCAGCCAAGGGTCACAGGCGGCTTTCTTT.

As to this clone: Other DNA sequences of this sample code for an identical CDR3. The J gene is TRBJ2-1, the V gene TRBV7-3; 7 nucleotides line up with TRBD2. The CDR3 extends over 13 amino acids. Germline V gene lookup returns CDR1 SGHTA and CDR2 FQGTGA. V lost 1 base and J lost 9; bases outside the gene matches: 3. The CDR3 DNA reads TGTGCCAGCAGCTTAATTACGGGAGGTGAGCAGTTCTTC. Protein sequence: CASSLITGGEQFF.

The rearrangement joins TRBV7-2 to TRBJ2-1; D is possibly TRBD2 (5 bases). The CDR3 covers 14 residues. CDR1 SGHTA and CDR2 FQGNSA come from the germline V gene. V lost 5 bases to trimming and J lost 7 bases, with 15 bases between them. The CDR3 sequence: CASSPDLVANEQFF. In DNA form, the CDR3 reads TGTGCCAGCAGCCCGGACTTGGTGGCTAATGAGCAGTTCTTC.

This rearrangement joins TRBV29-1 to TRBJ2-5; D gene uncertain. V was shortened by 4 bases and J by 3 bases, with 9 bases between the two germline ends. This CDR3 is built from 12 residues. Germline-derived CDR1 and CDR2 are SQVTM and ANQGSEA. This CDR3 is CSVVGGKETQYF. CDR3 bases: TGCAGCGTTGTAGGCGGAAAAGAGACCCAGTACTTC.